Described below is a single TCR beta chain sequence and its context. This record belongs to a study of blood T cell repertoires in COVID-19. Overall study context: Italy, Spain and the United States were the sources of the convalescent and acute COVID-19 samples. T cells, B-cell-depleted T cells, or PBMCs supplied cDNA or gDNA.

Under the authors' procedure: Using reference gene primer amplification, nucleated cell counts were estimated. The table came from immunoSEQ multiplex PCR; TCRdb's copy has only in-frame clones and leaves some out. V and J calls and clone size are those listed in that table; D and trimming were worked out from the DNA. The data show 250,000 or so clones, approximately 86% seen once. The trim removed 3 bases at V and 6 bases at J, leaving 8 bases unmatched. This CDR3 contains 14 residues. Germline CDR1 is DFQATT and CDR2 is SNEGSKA (reference sequence). Sequencing was done on a sample of peripheral blood. The origin of this receptor is a woman aged 55-70 years with active or convalescent COVID-19. This chain uses TRBV20-1 with TRBJ2-3; 8 bases fit TRBD2. Here the CDR3 DNA reads TGCAGTGCTAGTTTTAGCGGGAACGTCGATACGCAGTATTTT. It yields the protein CSASFSGNVDTQYF.